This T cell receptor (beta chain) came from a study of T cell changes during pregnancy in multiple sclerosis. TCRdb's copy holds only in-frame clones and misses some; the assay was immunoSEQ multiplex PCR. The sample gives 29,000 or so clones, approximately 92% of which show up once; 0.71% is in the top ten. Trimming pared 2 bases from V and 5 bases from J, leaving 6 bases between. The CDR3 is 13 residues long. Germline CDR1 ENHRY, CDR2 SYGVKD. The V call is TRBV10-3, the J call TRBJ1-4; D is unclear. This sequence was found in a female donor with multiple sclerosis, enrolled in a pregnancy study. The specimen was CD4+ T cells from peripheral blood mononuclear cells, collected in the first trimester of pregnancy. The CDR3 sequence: CAISEPRNEKLFF. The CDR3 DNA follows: TGTGCCATCAGTGAGCCTAGAAATGAAAAACTGTTTTTT.